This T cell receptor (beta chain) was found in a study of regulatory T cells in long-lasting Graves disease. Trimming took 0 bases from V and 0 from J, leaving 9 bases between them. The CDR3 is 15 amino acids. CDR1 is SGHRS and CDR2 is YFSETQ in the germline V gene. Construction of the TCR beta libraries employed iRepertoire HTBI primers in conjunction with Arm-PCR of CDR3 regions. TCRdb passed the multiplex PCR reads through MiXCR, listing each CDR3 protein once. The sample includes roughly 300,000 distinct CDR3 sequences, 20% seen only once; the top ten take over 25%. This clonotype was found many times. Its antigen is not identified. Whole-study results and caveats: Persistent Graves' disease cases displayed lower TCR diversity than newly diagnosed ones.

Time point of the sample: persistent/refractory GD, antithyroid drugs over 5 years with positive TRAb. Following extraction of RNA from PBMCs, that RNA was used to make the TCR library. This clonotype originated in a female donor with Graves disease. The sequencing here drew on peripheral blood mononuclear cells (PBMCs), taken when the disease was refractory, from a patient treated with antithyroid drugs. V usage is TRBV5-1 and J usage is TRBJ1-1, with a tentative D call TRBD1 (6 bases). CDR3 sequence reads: CASSLDQGMNTEAFF. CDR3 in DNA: TGCGCCAGCAGCTTGGATCAGGGGATGAACACTGAAGCTTTCTTT.